This is a list of T cell receptor beta chains from one sample in a study of early T cells in non-severe SARS-CoV-2 infection. TCRdb recomputed calls from the 5' RACE reads with MiXCR, one row per CDR3 protein. Among tens of thousands of distinct CDR3 sequences listed, about 9.4% were seen once. The specimen was whole blood, collected at baseline. The receptors shown here come from an adult who was a healthcare worker with PCR-confirmed SARS-CoV-2 infection or an uninfected control (not recorded which). Both conserved end residues are part of each CDR3. The D gene is left open where the match is weak. Size is omitted from some rows. Given values are once, few, many or a class for expanded clones.

>-|TRBV9|-|TRBJ1-5
TGTGCCAGCAGCGTTTCCGGGGCAGCCCTTAGCAATCAGCCCCAGCATTTT
CASSVSGAALSNQPQHF
>many|TRBV9|-|TRBJ1-2
TGTGCCGACCGGGACACTCATGGCTACACCTTC
CADRDTHGYTF
>many|TRBV30|-|TRBJ1-2
TGTGCCTGGAGTGAACAGGGAGACTATGGCTACACCTTC
CAWSEQGDYGYTF
>few|TRBV7-9|TRBD1|TRBJ2-7
TGTGCCATCGACGATCGGGACAGGATGTACGAGCAGTACTTC
CAIDDRDRMYEQYF
>many|TRBV28|-|TRBJ1-1
TGTGCCAGCAGAGTGACAGGATCGAACACTGAAGCTTTCTTT
CASRVTGSNTEAFF
>-|TRBV14|TRBD2|TRBJ2-2
TGTGCCAGCAGCCAAAGACTAGCAACAGTCACCGGGGAGCTGTTTTTT
CASSQRLATVTGELFF
>few|TRBV12-3/TRBV12-4|TRBD2|TRBJ2-7
TGTGCCAGCAGTTTACGCGGGGGTGACTACGAGCAGTACTTC
CASSLRGGDYEQYF
>-|TRBV7-2|-|TRBJ1-1
TGTGCCAGCAGTCCACCGCCGGGTCCCACCGCCGAACTTGAAGCTTTCTTT
CASSPPPGPTAELEAFF
>many|TRBV4-1|-|TRBJ1-1
TGCGCCAGCAGCAAGTACACTGAAGCTTTCTTT
CASSKYTEAFF
>few|TRBV7-9|-|TRBJ2-3
TGTGCCAGCATCCTATCTAGCACAGATACGCAGTATTTT
CASILSSTDTQYF
>-|TRBV9|-|TRBJ1-4
TGTGCCAGCAGCGTACAAGGTGAAAAACTGTTTTTT
CASSVQGEKLFF
>few|TRBV10-3|-|TRBJ2-7
TGTGCCATCAATGAGGGGACCGGTTCCTACGAGCAGTACTTC
CAINEGTGSYEQYF
>few|TRBV5-6|-|TRBJ1-1
TGTGCCAGCAGCTTGTTCACGTTGAACACTGAAGCTTTCTTT
CASSLFTLNTEAFF
>few|TRBV10-3|-|TRBJ2-7
TGTGCCGTCAAGGGGTTAGCGGTCGAGCAGTACTTC
CAVKGLAVEQYF